Below are 20 T cell receptor beta chains sequenced from a single sample in a study of blood T cell repertoires in COVID-19. Assay: immunoSEQ multiplex PCR; the TCRdb copy retains only in-frame clones and omits some. The profile shows tens of thousands of clones, around 90% of them singletons. Sample: peripheral blood. These receptors were collected from a human donor in a cohort sampled during active COVID-19.

The V gene is TRBV4-3, the J gene TRBJ2-3; TRBD2 aligns across 7 bases. Germline V gene sequence: CDR1 LGHNA, CDR2 YSLEER. The CDR3 runs to 13 residues. Germline trimming cut 1 base from V and 9 bases from J; bases unmatched to any gene: 4. This CDR3 reads CASSQAGTTTQYF. CDR3 DNA: TGCGCCAGCAGCCAAGCCGGGACTACAACGCAGTATTTT.

The V gene is TRBV5-1, the J gene TRBJ2-7, with 8 nucleotides matching TRBD1. This CDR3 region has 15 residues. In germline, CDR1 is SGHRS, CDR2 YFSETQ. Trimming cost V 3 bases and J 0 bases; bases outside gene matches: 5. The CDR3 DNA reads TGCGCCAGCAGCTCCCCGGACAGGGTCTCCTACGAGCAGTACTTC. Protein product: CASSSPDRVSYEQYF.

The J gene is TRBJ2-7, the V gene TRBV10-3, with TRBD1 identical over 9 bases. Looked up from germline, CDR1 is ENHRY and CDR2 is SYGVKD. V dropped 5 bases and J dropped 2; count of bases not matched to a gene: 7. This CDR3 contains 15 residues. The CDR3 loop reads CAISPTGGRTYEQYF. The CDR3 coding sequence is TGTGCCATCAGTCCGACAGGGGGTAGGACCTACGAGCAGTACTTC.

The chain combines TRBV2 with TRBJ1-3; 7 bases are a match to TRBD1. Per germline, CDR1 SNHLY and CDR2 FYNNEI. The CDR3 is 16 residues long. V dropped 0 bases and J dropped 0; count of bases not matched to a gene: 2. DNA for the CDR3: TGTGCCAGCAGTGAAGCCGGACAGGTCTCTGGAAACACCATATATTTT. Translation: CASSEAGQVSGNTIYF.

V usage is TRBV27 and J usage is TRBJ2-1; TRBD2 matches at 16 bases. Trimming at V came to 4 bases and at J to 9 bases, leaving 6 bases not matched to a gene. The CDR3 length is 16 residues. Germline loops: CDR1 MNHEY, CDR2 SMNVEV (reference sequence). For the CDR3, the DNA is TGTGCCAGCAGTTCAGGGACTAGCGGGGGGGTGAGTGAGCAGTTCTTC. It specifies CASSSGTSGGVSEQFF.

V is TRBV21-1 and J is TRBJ2-7; TRBD2 reflects the table's D call only, with no check against the DNA. TRBV21-1 has pseudogene status. There are 13 residues in the CDR3. The CDR3 DNA sequence: TGTGCCAGCAGCCCACTAGCGGGGGGTGAGCAGTACTTC. It encodes CASSPLAGGEQYF.

This clone is a singleton in its sample. This chain links TRBV7-9 with TRBJ2-3; D is undetermined. Germline V CDR1 and CDR2: SEHNR, FQNEAQ (reference sequence). This CDR3 has 14 residues. Trimming left V 0 bases short and J 2 bases short, with 6 bases between. In DNA, the CDR3 is TGTGCCAGCAGCTTAGCCGGAGCCACAGATACGCAGTATTTT. It specifies CASSLAGATDTQYF.

The table lists this clone with a count of one. The chain uses TRBV7-9 and TRBJ2-3; 7 nucleotides match TRBD2. Germline CDR1 reads SEHNR; CDR2 reads FQNEAQ (reference sequence). The CDR3 extends over 14 amino acids. V was pared by 4 bases and J by 4 bases, with 5 bases of the junction left unmatched. The DNA for the CDR3 is TGTGCCAGCAGCTGGGGGGGGGTCGCAGATACGCAGTATTTT. Encoded protein: CASSWGGVADTQYF.

CDR3 loop: CASSPDSSDSNQPQHF. In nucleotides, the CDR3 is TGTGCCAGCTCACCAGACAGCTCCGATAGCAATCAGCCCCAGCATTTT. The chain carries TRBV18 and TRBJ1-5; a weak D match, TRBD1 (5 bases). Between the trimmed V and J ends, which lost 2 bases and 0 bases, there was a span of 11 bases. The CDR3 extends over 16 amino acids. Germline V gene data show CDR1 as KGHSH and CDR2 as LQKENI. Combining the CDR3 with reference TRBV18 and TRBJ1-5 gives the whole variable domain NAGVMQNPRHLVRRRGQEARLRCSPMKGHSHVYWYRQLPEEGLKFMVYLQKENIIDESGMPKERFSAEFPKEGPSILRIQQVVRGDSAAYFCASSPDSSDSNQPQHFGDGTRLSIL.

The rearrangement links TRBV5-6 to TRBJ2-1, with D possibly matching TRBD2 (5 bases). V dropped 4 bases and J dropped 2 bases, with 13 bases sitting between them. The V gene's germline CDR1 is SGHDT and CDR2 YYEEEE. There are 15 residues in the CDR3. The CDR3 loop is CASSLRAGPYNEQFF. The CDR3 DNA reads as TGTGCCAGCAGCCTCCGGGCGGGCCCCTACAATGAGCAGTTCTTC. The complete variable domain, with remaining parts taken from reference TRBV5-6 and TRBJ2-1, reads DAGVTQSPTHLIKTRGQQVTLRCSPKSGHDTVSWYQQALGQGPQFIFQYYEEEERQRGNFPDRFSGHQFPNYSSELNVNALLLGDSALYLCASSLRAGPYNEQFFGPGTRLTVL.

The rearrangement uses TRBV6-5 and TRBJ1-2, with 8 bases aligning to TRBD1. Germline-derived CDR1 and CDR2 are MNHEY and SVGAGI. This CDR3 comprises 14 residues. The trim removed 6 bases at V and 1 base at J, leaving 4 bases unmatched. CDR3 residues: CASSDTGGNYGYTF. The CDR3 bases are TGTGCCAGCAGCGATACAGGGGGTAACTATGGCTACACCTTC.

V usage is TRBV5-6 and J usage is TRBJ1-6; no reliable D call. Germline V gene lookup returns CDR1 SGHDT and CDR2 YYEEEE. CDR3 length: 15 residues. Trimming stripped 1 base from V and 6 bases from J, with 11 bases between. CDR3 coding DNA: TGTGCCAGCAGCTTGAGCCCGTATAGTAATTCACCCCTCCACTTT. Translating it yields CASSLSPYSNSPLHF.

This chain joins TRBV18 and TRBJ2-1, with 7 bases that match TRBD1. The CDR3 length is 14 residues. The germline V gene has CDR1 KGHSH and CDR2 LQKENI. J gave up 10 bases and V 3 bases, and 9 bases lay outside the gene matches. This CDR3 reads CASSPNRQGEEQFF. CDR3 sequence (DNA): TGTGCCAGCTCACCGAACCGACAGGGAGAAGAGCAGTTCTTC.

Of note for this clone: This CDR3 is also generated by other DNA sequences in the sample. The rearrangement joins TRBV2 to TRBJ1-2, with D possibly being TRBD1 (6 bases). The CDR3 consists of 13 residues. CDR1 is SNHLY and CDR2 is FYNNEI in the germline V gene. V lost 4 bases, J lost 2 bases, and 8 bases lay in between. This CDR3 reads CASSGTVNYGYTF. The CDR3 bases are TGTGCCAGCAGTGGGACAGTCAACTATGGCTACACCTTC. Complete variable domain (other parts from reference TRBV2 and TRBJ1-2): EPEVTQTPSHQVTQMGQEVILRCVPISNHLYFYWYRQILGQKVEFLVSFYNNEISEKSEIFDDQFSVERPDGSNFTLKIRSTKLEDSAMYFCASSGTVNYGYTFGSGTRLTVV.

The V call is TRBV3-1 (or the pseudogene TRBV3-2), the J call TRBJ2-2; no reliable D call. The germline gives CDR1 LGHDT, CDR2 YNNKEL (reference sequence). This CDR3 has 11 residues. V was trimmed by 6 bases and J by 6 bases, leaving 5 bases between them. The DNA for the CDR3 is TGTGCCAGCAGTCAGGCCGGGGAGCTGTTTTTT. Translation gives CASSQAGELFF.

This clone was found once. The chain combines TRBV29-1 with TRBJ1-2, with D tentatively TRBD1 (5 bases). Trimming removed 3 bases from V and 0 bases from J, with 8 bases in between. The CDR3 is made up of 13 amino acids. Germline-derived CDR1 and CDR2 are SQVTM and ANQGSEA. The CDR3 protein is CSVEGRANYGYTF. The CDR3 DNA reads TGCAGCGTTGAGGGCAGGGCTAACTATGGCTACACCTTC.

The chain links TRBV30 to TRBJ2-5; TRBD2 might be the D (5 bases). V dropped 0 bases and J dropped 5 bases, with 16 bases sitting between them. Looked up from germline, CDR1 is GTSNPN and CDR2 is SVGIG (reference sequence). This CDR3 comprises 15 residues. The CDR3, as DNA: TGTGCCTGGAGTGTAGCTGGGCGGGCCTGGGAGACCCAGTACTTC. Translation: CAWSVAGRAWETQYF.

The chain uses TRBV7-6 and TRBJ2-1, with TRBD1 identical over 7 bases. The CDR3 has 15 residues. V shed 5 bases and J 5 bases; nucleotides not matched to a gene: 9. Germline CDR1 reads SGHVS; CDR2 reads FNYEAQ. The CDR3 loop is CASSQSRGPNNEQFF. DNA of the CDR3: TGTGCCAGCAGCCAATCGAGGGGGCCCAACAATGAGCAGTTCTTC.

The rearrangement joins TRBV5-1 to TRBJ2-1, with D possibly matching TRBD2 (6 bases). CDR3 length: 15 residues. V lost 0 bases and J lost 1, with 8 bases in between. Germline CDR1 and CDR2: SGHRS and YFSETQ. As DNA, the CDR3 is TGCGCCAGCAGCTTGGTTGCGGGGTCCTACAATGAGCAGTTCTTC. It is translated as CASSLVAGSYNEQFF.

This chain connects TRBV27 to TRBJ2-3; possibly TRBD2 for D (6 bases). The CDR3 covers 12 residues. Germline V gene sequence: CDR1 MNHEY, CDR2 SMNVEV (reference sequence). V lost 5 bases and J 8 bases, leaving 11 bases between the germline ends. The CDR3 loop reads CASSPGDFTQYF. The CDR3 DNA follows: TGTGCCAGCAGTCCCGGGGACTTTACGCAGTATTTT.